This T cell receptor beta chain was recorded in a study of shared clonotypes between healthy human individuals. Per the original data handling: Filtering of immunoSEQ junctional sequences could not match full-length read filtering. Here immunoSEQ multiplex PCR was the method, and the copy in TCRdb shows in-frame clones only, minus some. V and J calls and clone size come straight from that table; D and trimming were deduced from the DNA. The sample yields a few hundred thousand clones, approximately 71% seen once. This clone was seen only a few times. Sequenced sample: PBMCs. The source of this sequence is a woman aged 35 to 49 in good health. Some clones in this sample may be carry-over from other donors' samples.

CDR3 residues: CASSSDGKSSYEQYF. The CDR3 region has the DNA TGTGCCAGCAGTTCGGACGGCAAGAGCTCCTACGAGCAGTACTTC. J is TRBJ2-7 and V is TRBV7-8; D is undetermined. V shed 6 bases and J shed 0 bases, with 15 bases lying between them. The CDR3 runs 15 residues. From germline, CDR1 is SGHVS and CDR2 FQNEAQ.